This T cell receptor (beta chain) was recovered during a study of T cells in localized non-small cell lung cancer. Assay: immunoSEQ multiplex PCR; the TCRdb copy retains only in-frame clones and omits some. Among about 28,000 clones listed, 91% were seen once. From germline, CDR1 is KGHSH and CDR2 LQKENI. Trimming shortened V by 4 bases and J by 2 bases, and 18 bases separated the two germline ends. The CDR3 loop spans 17 amino acids. The genes are TRBV18 and TRBJ1-5; a possible D gene is TRBD1 (6 bases). The sequences come from peripheral blood, collected before any cancer treatment. The TCR originated in a female donor older than 55 with stage I lung adenocarcinoma. This CDR3 is CASSLEGGARGNQPQHF. CDR3 nucleotide sequence: TGTGCCAGCTCACTAGAGGGGGGGGCTCGAGGCAATCAGCCCCAGCATTTT.